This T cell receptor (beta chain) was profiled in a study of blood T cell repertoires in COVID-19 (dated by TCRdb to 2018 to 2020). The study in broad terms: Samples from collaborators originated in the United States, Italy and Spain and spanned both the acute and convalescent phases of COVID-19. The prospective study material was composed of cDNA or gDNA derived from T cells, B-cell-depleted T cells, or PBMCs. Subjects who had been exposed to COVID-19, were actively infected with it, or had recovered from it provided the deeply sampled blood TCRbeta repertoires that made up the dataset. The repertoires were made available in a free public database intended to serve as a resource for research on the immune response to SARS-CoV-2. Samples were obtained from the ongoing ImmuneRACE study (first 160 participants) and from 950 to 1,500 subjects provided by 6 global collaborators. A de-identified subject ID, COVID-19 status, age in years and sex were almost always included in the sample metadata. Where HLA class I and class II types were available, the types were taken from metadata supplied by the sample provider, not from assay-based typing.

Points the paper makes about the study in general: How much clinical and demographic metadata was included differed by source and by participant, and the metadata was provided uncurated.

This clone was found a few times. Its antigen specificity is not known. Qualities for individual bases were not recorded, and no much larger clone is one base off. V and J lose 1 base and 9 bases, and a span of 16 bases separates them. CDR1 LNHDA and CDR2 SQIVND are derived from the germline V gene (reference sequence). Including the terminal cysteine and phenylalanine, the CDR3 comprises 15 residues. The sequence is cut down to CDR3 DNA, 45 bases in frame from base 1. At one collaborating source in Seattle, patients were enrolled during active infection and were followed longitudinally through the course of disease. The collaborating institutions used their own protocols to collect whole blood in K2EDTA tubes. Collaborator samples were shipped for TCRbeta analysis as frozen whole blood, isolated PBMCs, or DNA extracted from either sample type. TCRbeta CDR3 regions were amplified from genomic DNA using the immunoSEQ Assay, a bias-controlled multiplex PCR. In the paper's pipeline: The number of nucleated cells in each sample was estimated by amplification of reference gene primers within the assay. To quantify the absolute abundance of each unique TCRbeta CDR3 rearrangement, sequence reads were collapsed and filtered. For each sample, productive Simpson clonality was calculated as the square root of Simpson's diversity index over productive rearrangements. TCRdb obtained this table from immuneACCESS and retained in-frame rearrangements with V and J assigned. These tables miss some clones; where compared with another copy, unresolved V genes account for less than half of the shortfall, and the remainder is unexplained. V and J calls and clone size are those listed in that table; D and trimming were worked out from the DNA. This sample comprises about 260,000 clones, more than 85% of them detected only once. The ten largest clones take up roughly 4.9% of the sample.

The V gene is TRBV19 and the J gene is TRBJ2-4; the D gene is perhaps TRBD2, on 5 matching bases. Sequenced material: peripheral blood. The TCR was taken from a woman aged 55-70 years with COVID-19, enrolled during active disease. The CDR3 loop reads CASSIGSFTRGIQYF. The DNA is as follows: TGTGCCAGTAGTATAGGTAGCTTCACCCGGGGCATTCAGTACTTC.